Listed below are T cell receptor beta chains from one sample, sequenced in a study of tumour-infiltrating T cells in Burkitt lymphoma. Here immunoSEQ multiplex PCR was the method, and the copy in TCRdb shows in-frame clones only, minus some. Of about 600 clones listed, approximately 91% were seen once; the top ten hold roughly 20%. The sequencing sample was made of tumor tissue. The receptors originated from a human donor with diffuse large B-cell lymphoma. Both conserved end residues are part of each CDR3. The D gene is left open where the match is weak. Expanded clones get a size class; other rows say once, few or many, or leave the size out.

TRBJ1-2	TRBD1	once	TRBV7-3	TGTGCCAGCAGCTCCCTGACAGGGGGTAGTGGCTACACCTTC	CASSSLTGGSGYTF
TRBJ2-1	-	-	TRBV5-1	TGCGCCAGCAGCGTGACGGGTTACAATGAGCAGTTCTTC	CASSVTGYNEQFF
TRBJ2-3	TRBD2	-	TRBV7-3	TGTGCCAGCAGCTTATCCGCTAGCGGGGCAGATACGCAGTATTTT	CASSLSASGADTQYF
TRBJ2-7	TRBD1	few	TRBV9	TGTGCCAGCAGCGCCGGGACAGGGACCTACGAGCAGTACTTC	CASSAGTGTYEQYF
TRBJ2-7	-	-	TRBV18	TGTGCCAGCTCACCCGACCGGGACGGTAACTACGAGCAGTACTTC	CASSPDRDGNYEQYF
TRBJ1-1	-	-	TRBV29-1	TGCAGCGTTCGAGACAGTGAAGCTTTCTTT	CSVRDSEAFF
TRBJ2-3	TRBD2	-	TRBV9	TGTGCCAGCAGCGGGGGGGGGAGCACAGATACGCAGTATTTT	CASSGGGSTDTQYF
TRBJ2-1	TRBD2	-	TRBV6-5	TGTGCCAGCATCCCAAGCGGGGGGGCCTACAATGAGCAGTTCTTC	CASIPSGGAYNEQFF
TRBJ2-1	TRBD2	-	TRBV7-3	TGTGCCAGCAGCCGGGGGGTAGCGGGCAACAATGAGCAGTTCTTC	CASSRGVAGNNEQFF
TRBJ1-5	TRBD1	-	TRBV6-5	TGTGCCAGCAGTTACCGACAGGGTCTAATGCATCAGCCCCAGCATTTT	CASSYRQGLMHQPQHF
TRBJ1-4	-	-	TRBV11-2	TGTGCCAGCAGCCAAAGACCGAAACTGTTTTTT	CASSQRPKLFF
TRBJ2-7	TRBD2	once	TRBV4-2	TGTGCCAGCAGCCAAGATGCAAATGAGGCGGGACTAGCGTTCTACGAGCAGTACTTC	CASSQDANEAGLAFYEQYF
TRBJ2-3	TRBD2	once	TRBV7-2	TGTGCCCGCAGCCTACTAGCGAATCCCGCAGATACGCAGTATTTT	CARSLLANPADTQYF
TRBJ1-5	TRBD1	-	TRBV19	TGTGCCAGTAGTATTAGGGAAGGACAGGGGGCCCGTTCGAATCAGCCCCAGCATTTT	CASSIREGQGARSNQPQHF
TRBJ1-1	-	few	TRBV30	TGTGCTTGGAGAAGGGAGAGTGAAGCTTTCTTT	CAWRRESEAFF
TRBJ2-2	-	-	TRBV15	TGTGCCACCAGCAGCCGACAGGTCGCGAACACCGGGGAGCTGTTTTTT	CATSSRQVANTGELFF
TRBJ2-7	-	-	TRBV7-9	TGTGCCAGCAGCGGACAGACAGTGCATTACGAGCAGTACTTC	CASSGQTVHYEQYF
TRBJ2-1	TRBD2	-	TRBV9	TGTGCCAGCAGCCCGCCTCTAGCGGGGGGGAATGAGCAGTTCTTC	CASSPPLAGGNEQFF
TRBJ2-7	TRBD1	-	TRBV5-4	TGTGCCAGCAGCCGGTCAACCGGGACAGGGGGTTACGAGCAGTACTTC	CASSRSTGTGGYEQYF
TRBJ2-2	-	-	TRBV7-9	TGTGCCAGCAGCTTTGCAGGGGGGACCGGGGAGCTGTTTTTT	CASSFAGGTGELFF
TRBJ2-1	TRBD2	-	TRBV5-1	TGCGCCAGCAGCTTGGCTAGCGGGGCGTACAATGAGCAGTTCTTC	CASSLASGAYNEQFF
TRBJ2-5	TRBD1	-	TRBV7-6	TGTGCCAGCAGCCCCTGGACAGGGAATGGCCAAGAGACCCAGTACTTC	CASSPWTGNGQETQYF
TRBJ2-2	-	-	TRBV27	TGTGCCAGCAGTCCGTGGGTTGAGGCAAACACCGGGGAGCTGTTTTTT	CASSPWVEANTGELFF
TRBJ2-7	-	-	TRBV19	TGTGCCAGTAGTATAGGAGGAGGGAGCTCCTACGAGCAGTACTTC	CASSIGGGSSYEQYF
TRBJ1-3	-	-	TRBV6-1	TGTGCCAGCAGTCGGGAGCACGGAAACACCATATATTTT	CASSREHGNTIYF
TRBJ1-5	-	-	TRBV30	TGTGCCTGGAGTCCAGGGGATAGCAATCAGCCCCAGCATTTT	CAWSPGDSNQPQHF
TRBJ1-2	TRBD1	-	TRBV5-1	TGCGCCAGCAGGTGGACTCGGGACAGGGGGCCAACCGCTAACTATGGCTACACCTTC	CASRWTRDRGPTANYGYTF